A selection of T cell receptor beta chains follows, all from one sample in a study of CD8 T cells in ankylosing spondylitis. TCRdb fed the 5' RACE reads into MiXCR, producing one record per CDR3 protein. The data contain under 300,000 distinct CDR3 sequences, roughly 10% of them seen just once; the ten biggest clones take up less than 8%. The source material was blood, either unsorted or a sorted T cell fraction (not recorded which). The receptors derive from a male donor with ankylosing spondylitis or in good health (not recorded which). CDR3s include the opening cysteine and the closing phenylalanine or tryptophan. Each record gives: D gene, clone size, V gene, J gene, CDR3 DNA, CDR3 protein. The D gene is left open where the match is weak. Size is stated for part of the rows, as once, few or many counts, or as a class when the clone is expanded.

D gene: TRBD2
clone size: few
V gene: TRBV3-1
J gene: TRBJ2-1
CDR3 DNA: TGTGCCAGCAGCCAAGGGCGGGGGATGAATGAGCAGTTCTTC
CDR3 protein: CASSQGRGMNEQFF

D gene: .
clone size: many
V gene: TRBV20-1
J gene: TRBJ1-5
CDR3 DNA: TGCAGTGCGCCTGCTGGGGGAAGGAATCAGCCCCAGCATTTT
CDR3 protein: CSAPAGGRNQPQHF

D gene: .
clone size: .
V gene: TRBV7-2
J gene: TRBJ2-7
CDR3 DNA: TGTGCCAGCAGCTTAGCTGGGGAAGAGCAGTACTTC
CDR3 protein: CASSLAGEEQYF

D gene: .
clone size: many
V gene: TRBV12-3/TRBV12-4
J gene: TRBJ1-2
CDR3 DNA: TGTGCCAGCAGTAATCCCAACAGGGATAGTAGTGGCTACACCTTC
CDR3 protein: CASSNPNRDSSGYTF

D gene: .
clone size: few
V gene: TRBV24-1
J gene: TRBJ2-2
CDR3 DNA: TGTGCCACCAGCGACAAGTACACCGGGGAGCTGTTTTTT
CDR3 protein: CATSDKYTGELFF

D gene: .
clone size: many
V gene: TRBV12-3/TRBV12-4
J gene: TRBJ2-7
CDR3 DNA: TGTGCCAGCAGTTTTATCGTGGGCGAGCAGTACTTC
CDR3 protein: CASSFIVGEQYF

D gene: .
clone size: .
V gene: TRBV29-1
J gene: TRBJ2-7
CDR3 DNA: TGCAGCGTTGAAGAACCCGGGGTCTACGAGCAGTACTTC
CDR3 protein: CSVEEPGVYEQYF

D gene: .
clone size: many
V gene: TRBV6-6
J gene: TRBJ1-5
CDR3 DNA: TGTGCCAGCAGTTACGGACTCAATCAGCCCCAGCATTTT
CDR3 protein: CASSYGLNQPQHF

D gene: .
clone size: many
V gene: TRBV3-1
J gene: TRBJ1-1
CDR3 DNA: TGTGCCAGCAGCCAAGGAGGACAGAAGAACACTGAAGCTTTCTTT
CDR3 protein: CASSQGGQKNTEAFF

D gene: TRBD1
clone size: many
V gene: TRBV7-9
J gene: TRBJ2-1
CDR3 DNA: TGTGCCAGCAGCAACCCCTTCACAGGGGGTGGAAATGAGCAGTTCTTC
CDR3 protein: CASSNPFTGGGNEQFF

D gene: TRBD1
clone size: .
V gene: TRBV29-1
J gene: TRBJ1-1
CDR3 DNA: TGCAGCGCCAAAGGGGGGACAGGGGGATATAACACTGAAGCTTTCTTT
CDR3 protein: CSAKGGTGGYNTEAFF

D gene: TRBD2
clone size: many
V gene: TRBV5-1
J gene: TRBJ2-2
CDR3 DNA: TGCGCCAGCACCCGGACTAGCGTCCGAACCGGGGAGCTGTTTTTT
CDR3 protein: CASTRTSVRTGELFF

D gene: .
clone size: .
V gene: TRBV2
J gene: TRBJ2-3
CDR3 DNA: TGTGCCAGCACGGGGACGCCGAGGGGTGATACGCAGTATTTT
CDR3 protein: CASTGTPRGDTQYF

D gene: .
clone size: few
V gene: TRBV7-3
J gene: TRBJ2-5
CDR3 DNA: TGTGCCAGCAGCTACACCTACTTGGAGACCCAGTACTTC
CDR3 protein: CASSYTYLETQYF

D gene: TRBD2
clone size: many
V gene: TRBV6-5
J gene: TRBJ2-6
CDR3 DNA: TGTGCCAGCAGTTACAACGGCTGGGGGGGAGAAACCAACGTCCTGACTTTC
CDR3 protein: CASSYNGWGGETNVLTF

D gene: .
clone size: .
V gene: TRBV14
J gene: TRBJ2-3
CDR3 DNA: TGTGCCAGCAGCCAAGATCGCGGCGGGGTAACCGAGGATACGCAGTATTTT
CDR3 protein: CASSQDRGGVTEDTQYF

D gene: .
clone size: many
V gene: TRBV27
J gene: TRBJ2-2
CDR3 DNA: TGTGCCAGCAGTTTTTACTCGCTTATGGGGAGCGGGGAGCTGTTTTTT
CDR3 protein: CASSFYSLMGSGELFF

D gene: TRBD1
clone size: many
V gene: TRBV4-2
J gene: TRBJ2-1
CDR3 DNA: TGTGCCAGCAGCCAAGATCTGAGACAGGGGGTCGTTGAGCAGTTCTTC
CDR3 protein: CASSQDLRQGVVEQFF